A single sample is the source of the 15 T cell receptor beta chains below, sequenced in a study of immune evolution from preneoplasia to lung adenocarcinoma. The data were produced by immunoSEQ multiplex PCR, yet TCRdb's version contains in-frame clones alone and is incomplete. This table has 35,000 to 40,000 clones, 74% appearing once. The sequenced material came from FFPE invasive lung adenocarcinoma tissue. The origin of the receptors is a person between 55 and 70 years old with lung adenocarcinoma.

The rearrangement links TRBV27 to TRBJ2-7; D remains ambiguous. Germline V lookup: CDR1 MNHEY, CDR2 SMNVEV (reference sequence). Trimming stripped 3 bases from V and 1 base from J, with 10 bases between. This CDR3 region has 14 residues. CDR3 sequence reads: CASSLTRISYEQYF. The CDR3 nucleotides are TGTGCCAGCAGTTTGACCCGAATTTCCTACGAGCAGTACTTC.

This clone came up a few times. The chain combines TRBV5-1 with TRBJ2-5; 10 bases agree with TRBD1. Trimming removed 4 bases from V and 6 bases from J; junction bases left unmatched: 3. This CDR3 comprises 13 residues. From germline, CDR1 is SGHRS and CDR2 YFSETQ. The CDR3 sequence: CASSEGQGQTQYF. The CDR3 nucleotides read TGCGCCAGCAGCGAGGGACAGGGGCAGACCCAGTACTTC.

The sample holds a few counts of this clone. The V call is TRBV19, the J call TRBJ2-3; 7 bases are a match to TRBD2. The CDR3 totals 15 residues. Germline V gives CDR1 LNHDA, CDR2 SQIVND (reference sequence). V shed 5 bases, J shed 6 bases, and the junction held 11 bases outside the gene matches. CDR3 amino acids: CASSDRAGARDTQYF. In DNA, the CDR3 is TGTGCCAGTAGTGATCGGGCGGGAGCTCGGGATACGCAGTATTTT.

This clone was seen a few times. The J gene is TRBJ2-6, the V gene TRBV9, with 13 nucleotides matching TRBD2. The CDR3 extends over 21 amino acids. The V segment lost 4 bases and the J segment 4 bases; nucleotides outside the gene matches: 17. The germline CDR1 and CDR2 sequences are SGDLS and YYNGEE. CDR3 DNA sequence: TGTGCCAGCAGCCCAGGACTAGCGGGAGCATGGAGGACGAGGGGGGCCAACGTCCTGACTTTC. This translates into CASSPGLAGAWRTRGANVLTF.

The chain carries TRBV7-6 and TRBJ2-7; D not resolved. Trimming removed 5 bases from V and 7 bases from J, with 9 bases in between. Germline CDR1 reads SGHVS; CDR2 reads FNYEAQ. The length of the CDR3 is 11 residues. The CDR3: CASSAGSEQYF. DNA of the CDR3: TGTGCCAGCAGCGCCGGTTCGGAGCAGTACTTC.

The chain has TRBV28 and TRBJ2-1; 9 nucleotides line up with TRBD1. The germline V gene encodes CDR1 MDHEN and CDR2 SYDVKM. This CDR3 is built from 15 residues. Unmatched junction bases numbered 6, after V lost 2 bases and J lost 7 bases. CDR3 region: CASSLIGQGINEQFF. CDR3 bases: TGTGCCAGCAGTTTAATAGGACAGGGGATTAATGAGCAGTTCTTC.

The V gene is TRBV11-2, the J gene TRBJ2-3; 12 bases agree with TRBD2. In germline, CDR1 is SGHAT, CDR2 FQNNGV. The CDR3 contains 16 residues. Trimming took 3 bases from V and 4 from J; bases not matched to a gene: 5. The CDR3 loop is CASSFLGTSGSDTQYF. The CDR3 region has the DNA TGTGCCAGCAGCTTCCTCGGGACTAGCGGGTCAGATACGCAGTATTTT. Full variable domain (rest looked up from reference TRBV11-2 and TRBJ2-3): EAGVAQSPRYKIIEKRQSVAFWCNPISGHATLYWYQQILGQGPKLLIQFQNNGVVDDSQLPKDRFSAERLKGVDSTLKIQPAKLEDSAVYLCASSFLGTSGSDTQYFGPGTRLTVL.

This clone turned up a few times. This rearrangement joins TRBV5-1 to TRBJ2-6; no definite D call. Germline loops: CDR1 SGHRS, CDR2 YFSETQ. The ends were cut back, 8 bases at V and 0 bases at J, with 3 bases in the middle. There are 12 residues in the CDR3. CDR3 in amino acids: CASASGANVLTF. The CDR3, as DNA: TGCGCCAGTGCCTCTGGGGCCAACGTCCTGACTTTC.

The chain combines TRBV29-1 with TRBJ2-1; 7 positions agree with TRBD2. The CDR3 loop spans 16 amino acids. Germline CDR1 and CDR2: SQVTM and ANQGSEA. V lost 6 bases and J lost 10; bases outside the gene matches: 21. The DNA of the CDR3 is TGCAGCGTAACGGCCACGGGTAGCGGGTGGGTAGGGGAGCAGTTCTTC. It encodes CSVTATGSGWVGEQFF.

The chain uses TRBV6-6 and TRBJ2-1, with a possible D match to TRBD2 (6 bases). Deletions cut 7 bases from V and 9 bases from J, with 22 bases between. CDR1 and CDR2 from the germline V gene are MNHNY and SVGAGI (reference sequence). The CDR3 consists of 15 residues. The CDR3 region is CASIREFRSAGEQFF. In DNA form, the CDR3 reads TGTGCCAGCATTCGGGAGTTTAGATCGGCTGGTGAGCAGTTCTTC.

This clone was found once. This sequence joins TRBV30 and TRBJ2-1; tentatively, D is TRBD1 (5 bases). The V gene's germline CDR1 is GTSNPN and CDR2 SVGIG (reference sequence). The CDR3 sequence is 14 residues long. V lost 1 base to trimming and J lost 1 base, with 8 bases between them. The CDR3 reads CAWSATGSYNEQFF. The CDR3 coding sequence is TGTGCCTGGAGTGCTACAGGTTCCTACAATGAGCAGTTCTTC. Full variable domain (rest looked up from reference TRBV30 and TRBJ2-1): SQTIHQWPATLVQPVGSPLSLECTVEGTSNPNLYWYRQAAGRGLQLLFYSVGIGQISSEVPQNLSASRPQDRQFILSSKKLLLSDSGFYLCAWSATGSYNEQFFGPGTRLTVL.

This clone is a singleton in its sample. The rearrangement uses TRBV7-9 and TRBJ2-7; TRBD2 aligns across 7 bases. This CDR3 has 12 residues. CDR1 SEHNR and CDR2 FQNEAQ come from the germline V gene (reference sequence). V gave up 6 bases and J gave up 4 bases; unmatched junction bases: 3. The CDR3 nucleotides are TGTGCCAGCAGGCGCGGGAGTTACGAGCAGTACTTC. Translation gives CASRRGSYEQYF.

The chain carries TRBV9 and TRBJ2-6, with D uncertain. The CDR3 is made up of 14 amino acids. Germline V gene sequence: CDR1 SGDLS, CDR2 YYNGEE. V shed 2 bases and J shed 3 bases, with 6 bases lying between them. CDR3 protein: CASSVSYGANVLTF. The CDR3 DNA reads as TGTGCCAGCAGCGTTTCGTATGGGGCCAACGTCCTGACTTTC.

There are a few counts of this clone. This chain uses TRBV7-8 with TRBJ2-5; 8 nucleotides agree with TRBD2. There are 15 residues in the CDR3. From germline, CDR1 is SGHVS and CDR2 FQNEAQ. Germline trimming cut 4 bases from V and 2 bases from J; bases unmatched to any gene: 6. The CDR3 reads CASSSSGSRQETQYF. DNA of the CDR3: TGTGCCAGCAGCTCAAGCGGGAGTCGGCAAGAGACCCAGTACTTC.

This chain uses TRBV5-1 with TRBJ2-4, with D maybe TRBD1 (5 bases). CDR1 and CDR2 (germline): SGHRS, YFSETQ. The germline V and J ends were trimmed by 4 bases and 8 bases, with 16 bases remaining between them. CDR3 length: 14 amino acids. The CDR3: CASSVRQNADIQYF. Written as DNA, the CDR3 is TGCGCCAGCAGCGTAAGACAGAACGCCGACATTCAGTACTTC.